The T cell receptor beta chain described here comes from a study of vaccination and CD4 T cells after COVID-19. Study-wide findings and caveats: Spike mono-reactivity was evident in 304 of the 307 vaccine-specific clones derived from convalescent patients.

There are 15 residues in the CDR3. Trimming removed 1 base at V and 3 bases at J, with 11 bases between. Germline loops: CDR1 MNHNS, CDR2 SASEGT. Treatment specified: approximately nine-day PBMC culture with coronavirus spike peptide pools or control peptides (ViraFEST assay). ViraFEST relied on peptide pools to expand antigen-specific T cells; the TCRs were sequenced afterward. IL-2 at approximately 10 IU/ml and peptide pools at 10 ug/ml were added to PBMCs cultured at around 2 million per well. The Oncomine TCR Beta short-read assay sequenced DNA from cultured CD4+ T cells. TCRdb reanalysed the PCR reads using MiXCR and keeps one entry per CDR3 protein. Of fewer than 20,000 distinct CDR3 sequences in the sample, 25% to 35% were seen once. This clonotype has just a few counts. Antigen: not known.

What was sequenced was cultured CD4+ T cells from blood. The V call is TRBV6-1, the J call TRBJ2-3; D is uncertain. The sequence derives from a human donor with COVID-19. The CDR3 loop reads CASSEGRMETDTQYF. DNA of the CDR3: TGTGCCAGCAGTGAAGGGCGGATGGAGACAGATACGCAGTATTTT.